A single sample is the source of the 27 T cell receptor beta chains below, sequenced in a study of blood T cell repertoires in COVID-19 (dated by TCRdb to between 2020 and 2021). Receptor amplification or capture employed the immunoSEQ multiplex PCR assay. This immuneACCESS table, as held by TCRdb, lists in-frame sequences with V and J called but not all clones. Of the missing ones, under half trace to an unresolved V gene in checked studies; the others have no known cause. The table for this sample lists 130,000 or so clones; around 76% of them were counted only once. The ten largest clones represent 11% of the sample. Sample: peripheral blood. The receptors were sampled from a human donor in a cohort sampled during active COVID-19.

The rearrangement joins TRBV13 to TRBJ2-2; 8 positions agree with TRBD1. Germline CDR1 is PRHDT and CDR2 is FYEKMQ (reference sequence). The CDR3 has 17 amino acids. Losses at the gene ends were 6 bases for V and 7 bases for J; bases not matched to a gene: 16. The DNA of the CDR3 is TGTGCCAGCAGTAGGGGCCCCCGACAGGGGTTAAACGGGGAGCTGTTTTTT. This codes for CASSRGPRQGLNGELFF.

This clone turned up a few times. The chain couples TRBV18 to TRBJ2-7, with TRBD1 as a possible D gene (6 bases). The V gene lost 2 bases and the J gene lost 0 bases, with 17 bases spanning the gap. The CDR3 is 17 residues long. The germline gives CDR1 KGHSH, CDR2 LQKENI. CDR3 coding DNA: TGTGCCAGCTCACCAGCCCCGCGGACAGAGAGCTCCTACGAGCAGTACTTC. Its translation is CASSPAPRTESSYEQYF.

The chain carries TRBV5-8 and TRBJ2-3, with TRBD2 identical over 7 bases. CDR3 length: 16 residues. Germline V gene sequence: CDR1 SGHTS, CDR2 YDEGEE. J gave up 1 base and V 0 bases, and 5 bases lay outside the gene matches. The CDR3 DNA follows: TGTGCCAGCAGCTTGGGGGAGGGCTTAGGCACAGATACGCAGTATTTT. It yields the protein CASSLGEGLGTDTQYF.

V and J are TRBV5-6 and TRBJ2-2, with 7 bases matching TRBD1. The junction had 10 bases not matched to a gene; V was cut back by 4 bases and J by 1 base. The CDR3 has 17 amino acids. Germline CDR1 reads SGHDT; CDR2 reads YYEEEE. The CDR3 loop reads CASSRHRGIMNTGELFF. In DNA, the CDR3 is TGTGCCAGCAGCCGACACAGGGGCATAATGAACACCGGGGAGCTGTTTTTT.

For the CDR3, the DNA is TGTGCCAGCAGCGCCCGACGGACAGAGAGCACAGATACGCAGTATTTT. Translated, it gives CASSARRTESTDTQYF. The chain links TRBV7-8 to TRBJ2-3; D might be TRBD1 (6 bases). From germline, CDR1 is SGHVS and CDR2 FQNEAQ. Trimming took off 5 bases at V and 0 bases at J, with 15 bases between the two ends. This CDR3 has 16 residues.

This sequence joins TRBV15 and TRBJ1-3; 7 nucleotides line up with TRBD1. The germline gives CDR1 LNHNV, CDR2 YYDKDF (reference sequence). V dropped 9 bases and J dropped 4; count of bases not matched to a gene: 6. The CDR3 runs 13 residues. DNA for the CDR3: TGTGCCACTGCCACGGGACAGGGAAACACCATATATTTT. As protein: CATATGQGNTIYF.

The CDR3 loop reads CASILLNTEAFF. CDR3 bases: TGTGCCAGCATCTTGCTAAACACTGAAGCTTTCTTT. This chain links TRBV7-9 with TRBJ1-1; D gene unclear. The germline V and J ends were trimmed by 7 bases and 2 bases, with 8 bases remaining between them. This CDR3 region has 12 residues. Germline V gives CDR1 SEHNR, CDR2 FQNEAQ (reference sequence). The whole variable domain, filled in from reference TRBV7-9 and TRBJ1-1, reads DTGVSQNPRHKITKRGQNVTFRCDPISEHNRLYWYRQTLGQGPEFLTYFQNEAQLEKSRLLSDRFSAERPKGSFSTLEIQRTEQGDSAMYLCASILLNTEAFFGQGTRLTVV.

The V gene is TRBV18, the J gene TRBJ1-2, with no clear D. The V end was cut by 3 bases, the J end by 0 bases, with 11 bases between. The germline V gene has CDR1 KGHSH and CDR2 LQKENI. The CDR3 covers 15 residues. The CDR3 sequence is CASSPLQQSNYGYTF. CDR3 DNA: TGTGCCAGCTCACCGCTACAGCAATCTAACTATGGCTACACCTTC.

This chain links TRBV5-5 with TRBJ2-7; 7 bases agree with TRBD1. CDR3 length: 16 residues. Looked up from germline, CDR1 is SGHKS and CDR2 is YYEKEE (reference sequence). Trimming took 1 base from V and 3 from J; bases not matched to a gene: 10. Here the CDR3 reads CASSLNPGTADYEQYF. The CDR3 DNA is TGTGCCAGCAGCTTGAACCCCGGGACAGCAGACTACGAGCAGTACTTC. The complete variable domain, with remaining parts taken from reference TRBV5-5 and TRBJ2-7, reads DAGVTQSPTHLIKTRGQQVTLRCSPISGHKSVSWYQQVLGQGPQFIFQYYEKEERGRGNFPDRFSARQFPNYSSELNVNALLLGDSALYLCASSLNPGTADYEQYFGPGTRLTVT.

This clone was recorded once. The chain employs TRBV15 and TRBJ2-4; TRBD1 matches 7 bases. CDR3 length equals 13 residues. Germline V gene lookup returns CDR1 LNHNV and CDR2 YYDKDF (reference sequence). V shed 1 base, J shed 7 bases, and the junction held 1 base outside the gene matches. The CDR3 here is CATSRGDSNIQYF. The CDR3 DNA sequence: TGTGCCACCAGCAGAGGGGACAGCAACATTCAGTACTTC.

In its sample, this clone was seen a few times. CDR3 nucleotide sequence: TGTGCCAGCAGCTTAGCGGACAACAAGGGTAATGAGCAGTTCTTC. Residues: CASSLADNKGNEQFF. The chain has TRBV7-7 and TRBJ2-1; D may be TRBD1 (5 bases). The germline CDR1 and CDR2 sequences are SSHAT and FNYEAQ (reference sequence). V was trimmed by 0 bases and J by 7 bases, leaving 13 bases between them. The CDR3 consists of 15 residues. Based on the CDR3 plus reference TRBV7-7 and TRBJ2-1, the full variable domain is GAGVSQSPRYKVTKRGQDVTLRCDPISSHATLYWYQQALGQGPEFLTYFNYEAQPDKSGLPSDRFSAERPEGSISTLTIQRTEQRDSAMYRCASSLADNKGNEQFFGPGTRLTVL.

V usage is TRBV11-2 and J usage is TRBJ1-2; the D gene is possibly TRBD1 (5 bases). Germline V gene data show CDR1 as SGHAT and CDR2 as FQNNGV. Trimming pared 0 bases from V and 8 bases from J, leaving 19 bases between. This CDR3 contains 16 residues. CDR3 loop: CASSLDLWGTLGGYTF. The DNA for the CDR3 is TGTGCCAGCAGCTTAGATTTGTGGGGGACTCTAGGAGGCTACACCTTC.

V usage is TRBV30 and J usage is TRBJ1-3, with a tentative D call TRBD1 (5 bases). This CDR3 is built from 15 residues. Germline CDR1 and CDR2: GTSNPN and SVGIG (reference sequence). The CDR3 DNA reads TGTGCTTGCTCGGGGGGGGATTTATCTGGAAACACCATATATTTT. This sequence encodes CACSGGDLSGNTIYF.

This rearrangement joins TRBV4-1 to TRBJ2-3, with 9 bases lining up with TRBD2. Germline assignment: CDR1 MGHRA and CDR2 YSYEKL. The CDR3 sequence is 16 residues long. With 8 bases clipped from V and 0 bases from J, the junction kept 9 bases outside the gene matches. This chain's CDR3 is CASRRLSGGSTDTQYF. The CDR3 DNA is TGCGCCAGCCGACGCCTGAGCGGGGGGAGCACAGATACGCAGTATTTT.

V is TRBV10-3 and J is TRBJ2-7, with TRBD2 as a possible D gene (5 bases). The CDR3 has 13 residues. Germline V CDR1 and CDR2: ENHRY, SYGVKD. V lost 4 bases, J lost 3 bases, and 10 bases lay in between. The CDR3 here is CAISGVRGYEQYF. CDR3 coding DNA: TGTGCCATCAGTGGGGTTCGGGGCTACGAGCAGTACTTC.

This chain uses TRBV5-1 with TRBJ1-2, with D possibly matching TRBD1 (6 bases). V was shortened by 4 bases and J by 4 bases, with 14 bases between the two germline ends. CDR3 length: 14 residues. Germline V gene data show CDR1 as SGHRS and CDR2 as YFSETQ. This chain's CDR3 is CASSRDIMSYGYTF. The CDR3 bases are TGCGCCAGCAGCCGGGACATTATGTCCTATGGCTACACCTTC. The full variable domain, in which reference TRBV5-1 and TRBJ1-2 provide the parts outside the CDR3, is KAGVTQTPRYLIKTRGQQVTLSCSPISGHRSVSWYQQTPGQGLQFLFEYFSETQRNKGNFPGRFSGRQFSNSRSEMNVSTLELGDSALYLCASSRDIMSYGYTFGSGTRLTVV.

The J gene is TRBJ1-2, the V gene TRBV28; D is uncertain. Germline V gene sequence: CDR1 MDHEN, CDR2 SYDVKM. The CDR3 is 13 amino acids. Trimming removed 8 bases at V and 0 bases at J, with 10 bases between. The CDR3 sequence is CASVSTANYGYTF. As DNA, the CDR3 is TGTGCCAGCGTGAGTACAGCTAACTATGGCTACACCTTC.

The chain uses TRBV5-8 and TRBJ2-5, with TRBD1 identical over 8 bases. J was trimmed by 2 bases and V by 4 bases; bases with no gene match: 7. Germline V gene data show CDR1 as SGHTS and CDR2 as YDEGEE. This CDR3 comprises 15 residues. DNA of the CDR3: TGTGCCAGCAGCCCTAGACAGGGGATACAAGAGACCCAGTACTTC. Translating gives CASSPRQGIQETQYF.

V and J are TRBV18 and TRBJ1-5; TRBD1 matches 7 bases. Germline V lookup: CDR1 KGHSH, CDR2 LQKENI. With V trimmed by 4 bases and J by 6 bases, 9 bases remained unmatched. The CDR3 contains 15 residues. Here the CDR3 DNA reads TGTGCCAGCTCACTGCGGACAGGACAAGGTCAGCCCCAGCATTTT. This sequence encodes CASSLRTGQGQPQHF.

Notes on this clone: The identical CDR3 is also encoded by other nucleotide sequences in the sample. The CDR3 reads CASQGNTEAFF. In DNA form, the CDR3 reads TGTGCCAGCCAGGGAAACACTGAAGCTTTCTTT. This chain joins TRBV2 and TRBJ1-1, with TRBD1 as a possible D gene (5 bases). The CDR3 extends over 11 amino acids. Trimming left V 8 bases short and J 2 bases short, with 6 bases between. From germline, CDR1 is SNHLY and CDR2 FYNNEI.

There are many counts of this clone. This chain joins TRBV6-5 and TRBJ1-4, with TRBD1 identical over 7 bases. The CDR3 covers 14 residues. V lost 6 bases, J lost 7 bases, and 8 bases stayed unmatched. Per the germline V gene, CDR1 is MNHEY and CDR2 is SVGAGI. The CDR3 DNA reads TGTGCCAGCAGCCTTGGGGGGACAGTTGAAAAACTGTTTTTT. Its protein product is CASSLGGTVEKLFF.

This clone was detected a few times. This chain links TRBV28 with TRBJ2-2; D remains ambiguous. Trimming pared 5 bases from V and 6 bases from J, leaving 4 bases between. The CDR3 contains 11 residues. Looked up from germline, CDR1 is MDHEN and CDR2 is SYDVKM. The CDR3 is CASSGPGELFF. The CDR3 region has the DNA TGTGCCAGCAGTGGGCCCGGGGAGCTGTTTTTT.

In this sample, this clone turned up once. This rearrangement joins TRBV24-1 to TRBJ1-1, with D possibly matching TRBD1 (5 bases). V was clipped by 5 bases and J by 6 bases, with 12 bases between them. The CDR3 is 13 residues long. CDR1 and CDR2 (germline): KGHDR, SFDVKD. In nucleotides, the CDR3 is TGTGCCACCAGTGGTTGGGGCACCGCTGAAGCTTTCTTT. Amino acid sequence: CATSGWGTAEAFF.

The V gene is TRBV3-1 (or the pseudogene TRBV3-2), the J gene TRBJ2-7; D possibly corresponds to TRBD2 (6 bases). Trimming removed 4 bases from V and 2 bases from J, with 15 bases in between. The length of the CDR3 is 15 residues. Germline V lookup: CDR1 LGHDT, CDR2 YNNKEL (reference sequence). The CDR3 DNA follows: TGTGCCAGCAGCCGAACCGGGACGGGGGCCTACGAGCAGTACTTC. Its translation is CASSRTGTGAYEQYF.

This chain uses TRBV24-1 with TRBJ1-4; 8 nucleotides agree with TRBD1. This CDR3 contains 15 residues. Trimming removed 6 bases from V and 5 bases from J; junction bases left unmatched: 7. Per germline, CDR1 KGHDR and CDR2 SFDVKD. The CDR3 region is CATSPSRQGNEKLFF. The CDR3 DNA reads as TGTGCCACCAGTCCGTCGCGACAGGGGAATGAAAAACTGTTTTTT.

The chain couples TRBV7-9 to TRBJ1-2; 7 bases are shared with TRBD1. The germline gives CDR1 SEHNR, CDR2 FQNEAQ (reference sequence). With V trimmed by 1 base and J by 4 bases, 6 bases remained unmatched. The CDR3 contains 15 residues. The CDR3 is CASSLGGGGGYGYTF. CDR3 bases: TGTGCCAGCAGCTTAGGAGGGGGCGGCGGCTATGGCTACACCTTC. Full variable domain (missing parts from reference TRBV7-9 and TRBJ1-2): DTGVSQNPRHKITKRGQNVTFRCDPISEHNRLYWYRQTLGQGPEFLTYFQNEAQLEKSRLLSDRFSAERPKGSFSTLEIQRTEQGDSAMYLCASSLGGGGGYGYTFGSGTRLTVV.

The CDR3 DNA reads TGTGCCAGCAGCCAATCACCGACAGGGGGCTCGGAGACCCAGTACTTC. The encoded protein is CASSQSPTGGSETQYF. V is TRBV3-1 (or the pseudogene TRBV3-2) and J is TRBJ2-5; 10 bases map to TRBD1. The CDR3 totals 16 residues. Losses at the gene ends were 2 bases for V and 5 bases for J; bases not matched to a gene: 8. Germline V gene sequence: CDR1 LGHDT, CDR2 YNNKEL (reference sequence).